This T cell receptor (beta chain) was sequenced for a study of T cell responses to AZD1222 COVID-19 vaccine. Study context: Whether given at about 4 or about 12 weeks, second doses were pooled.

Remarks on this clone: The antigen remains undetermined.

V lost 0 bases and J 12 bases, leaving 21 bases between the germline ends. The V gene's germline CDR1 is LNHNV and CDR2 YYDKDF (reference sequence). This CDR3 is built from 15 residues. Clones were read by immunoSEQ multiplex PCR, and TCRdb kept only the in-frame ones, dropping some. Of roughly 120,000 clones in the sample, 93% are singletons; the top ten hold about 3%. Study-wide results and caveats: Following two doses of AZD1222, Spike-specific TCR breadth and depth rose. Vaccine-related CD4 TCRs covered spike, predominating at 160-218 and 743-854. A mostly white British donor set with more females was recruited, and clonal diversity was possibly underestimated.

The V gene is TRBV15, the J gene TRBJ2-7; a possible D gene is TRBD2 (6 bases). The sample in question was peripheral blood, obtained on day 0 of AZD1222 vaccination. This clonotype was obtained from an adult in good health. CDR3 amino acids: CATSRDFNRGEVGYF. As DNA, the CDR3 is TGTGCCACCAGCAGAGATTTTAATCGCGGGGAGGTTGGGTACTTC.